These 2 T cell receptor beta chains share one sample of origin, sequenced in a study of shared clonotypes between healthy human individuals (dated by TCRdb to the early 2020s). The library was prepared using the immunoSEQ multiplex PCR assay. Held by TCRdb, this immuneACCESS table contains in-frame sequences only and omits some clones. Under half of the omission traces to an unresolved V gene where checked; the cause of the rest is unknown. The sample table holds around 1 million clones, of which more than 75% were seen once. Jointly, the top ten make up about 1.5% of the sample. Sequenced material: memory CD4+ T cells sorted from blood. The cell subset or site label of this sample denotes: CD45RA-negative fraction. Receptors originate from a man aged 18 to 29 in good health.

The rearrangement uses TRBV30 and TRBJ1-2; possibly TRBD1 for D (5 bases). Germline CDR1 GTSNPN, CDR2 SVGIG (reference sequence). Trimming left V 3 bases short and J 6 bases short, with 14 bases between. The CDR3 covers 13 residues. In DNA form, the CDR3 reads TGTGCCTGGAGGCTAGCAGGGTTTCATGGCTACACCTTC. It encodes CAWRLAGFHGYTF.

This sequence joins TRBV28 and TRBJ2-7; D remains unclear. The CDR3 runs to 13 residues. Germline assignment: CDR1 MDHEN and CDR2 SYDVKM. V was clipped by 2 bases and J by 4 bases, with 9 bases between them. DNA of the CDR3: TGTGCCAGCAGTTTAGGGCTTGGGTACGAGCAGTACTTC. Translation gives CASSLGLGYEQYF.